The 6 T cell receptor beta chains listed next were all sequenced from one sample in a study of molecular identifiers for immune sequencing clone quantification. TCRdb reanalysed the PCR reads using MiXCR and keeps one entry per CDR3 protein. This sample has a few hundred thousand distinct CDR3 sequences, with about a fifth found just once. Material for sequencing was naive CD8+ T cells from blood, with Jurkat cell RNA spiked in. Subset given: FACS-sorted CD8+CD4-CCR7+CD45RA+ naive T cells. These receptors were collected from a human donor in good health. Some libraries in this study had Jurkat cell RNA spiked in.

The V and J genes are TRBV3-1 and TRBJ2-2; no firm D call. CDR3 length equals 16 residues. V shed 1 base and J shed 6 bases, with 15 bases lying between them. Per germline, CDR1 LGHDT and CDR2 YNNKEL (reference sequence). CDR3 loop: CASSQADTSKPGELFF. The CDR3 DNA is TGTGCCAGCAGCCAAGCAGACACCTCGAAGCCCGGGGAGCTGTTTTTT.

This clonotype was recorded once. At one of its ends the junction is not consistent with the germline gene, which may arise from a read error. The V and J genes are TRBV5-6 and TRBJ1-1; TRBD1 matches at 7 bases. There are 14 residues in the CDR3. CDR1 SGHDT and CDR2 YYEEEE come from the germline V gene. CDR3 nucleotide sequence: TGTGCCAGCAGCTCACAGGGGTGGGACACTGAGGCTTTCTTT. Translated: CASSSQGWDTEAFF.

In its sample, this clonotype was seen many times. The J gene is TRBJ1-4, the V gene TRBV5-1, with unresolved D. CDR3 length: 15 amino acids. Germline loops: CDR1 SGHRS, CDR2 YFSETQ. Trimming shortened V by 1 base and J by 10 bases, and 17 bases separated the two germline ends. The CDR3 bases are TGCGCCAGCAGCTTGTCAGAGACACCGAGTGGAAAACTGTTTTTT. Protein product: CASSLSETPSGKLFF.

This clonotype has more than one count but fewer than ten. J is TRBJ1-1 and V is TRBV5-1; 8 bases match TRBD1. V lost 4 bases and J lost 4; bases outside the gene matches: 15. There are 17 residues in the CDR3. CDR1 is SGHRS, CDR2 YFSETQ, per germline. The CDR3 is CASSLGQGAFFGTEAFF. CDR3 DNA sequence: TGCGCCAGCAGCCTCGGGCAGGGGGCTTTTTTTGGCACTGAAGCTTTCTTT.

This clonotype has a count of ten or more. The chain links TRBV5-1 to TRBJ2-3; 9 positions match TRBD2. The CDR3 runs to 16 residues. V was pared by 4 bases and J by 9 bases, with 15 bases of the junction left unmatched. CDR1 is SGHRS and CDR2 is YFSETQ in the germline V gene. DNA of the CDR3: TGCGCCAGCAGCGGGGCCCTAGCGGGGACACAGAGGACGCAGTATTTT. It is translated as CASSGALAGTQRTQYF. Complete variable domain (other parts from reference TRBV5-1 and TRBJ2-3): KAGVTQTPRYLIKTRGQQVTLSCSPISGHRSVSWYQQTPGQGLQFLFEYFSETQRNKGNFPGRFSGRQFSNSRSEMNVSTLELGDSALYLCASSGALAGTQRTQYFGPGTRLTVL.

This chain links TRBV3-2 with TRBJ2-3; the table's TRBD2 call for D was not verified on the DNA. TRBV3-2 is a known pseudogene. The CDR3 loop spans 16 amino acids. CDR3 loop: CASSQDSGRYTDTQYF. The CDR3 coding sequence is TGTGCCAGCAGCCAGGATAGCGGGAGGTACACAGATACGCAGTATTTT.